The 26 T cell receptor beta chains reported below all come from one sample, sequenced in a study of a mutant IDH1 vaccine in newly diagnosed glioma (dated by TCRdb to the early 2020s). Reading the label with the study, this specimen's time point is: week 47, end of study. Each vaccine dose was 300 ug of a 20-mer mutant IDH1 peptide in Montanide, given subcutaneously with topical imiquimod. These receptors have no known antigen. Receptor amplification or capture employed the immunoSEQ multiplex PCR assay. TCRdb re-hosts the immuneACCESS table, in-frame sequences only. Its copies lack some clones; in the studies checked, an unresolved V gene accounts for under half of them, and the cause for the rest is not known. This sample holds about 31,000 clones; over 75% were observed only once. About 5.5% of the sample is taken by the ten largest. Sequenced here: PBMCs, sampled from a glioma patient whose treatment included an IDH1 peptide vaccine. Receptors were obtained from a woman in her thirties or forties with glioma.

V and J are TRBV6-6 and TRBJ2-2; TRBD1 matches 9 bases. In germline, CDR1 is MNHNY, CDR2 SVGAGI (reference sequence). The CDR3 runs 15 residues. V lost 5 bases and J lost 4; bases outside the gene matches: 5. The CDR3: CASSLTGQGTGELFF. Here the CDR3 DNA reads TGTGCCAGCAGTCTGACGGGACAGGGCACCGGGGAGCTGTTTTTT.

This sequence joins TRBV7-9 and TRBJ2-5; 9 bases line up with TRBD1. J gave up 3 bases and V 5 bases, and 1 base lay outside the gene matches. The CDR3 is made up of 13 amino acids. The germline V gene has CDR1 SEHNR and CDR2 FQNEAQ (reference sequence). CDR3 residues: CASSDRGKETQYF. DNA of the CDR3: TGTGCCAGCAGCGACAGGGGGAAAGAGACCCAGTACTTC.

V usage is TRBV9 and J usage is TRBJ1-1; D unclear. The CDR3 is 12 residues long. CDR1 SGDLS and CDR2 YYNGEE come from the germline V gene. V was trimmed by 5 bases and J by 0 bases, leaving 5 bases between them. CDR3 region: CASRGMNTEAFF. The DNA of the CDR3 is TGTGCCAGCAGGGGCATGAACACTGAAGCTTTCTTT. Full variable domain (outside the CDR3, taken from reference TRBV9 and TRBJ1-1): DSGVTQTPKHLITATGQRVTLRCSPRSGDLSVYWYQQSLDQGLQFLIQYYNGEERAKGNILERFSAQQFPDLHSELNLSSLELGDSALYFCASRGMNTEAFFGQGTRLTVV.

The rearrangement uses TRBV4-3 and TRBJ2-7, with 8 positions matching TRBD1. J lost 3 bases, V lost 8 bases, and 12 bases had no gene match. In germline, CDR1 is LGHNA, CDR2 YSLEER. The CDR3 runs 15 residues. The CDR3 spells CASAPYGRGHYEQYF. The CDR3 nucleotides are TGCGCCAGCGCCCCGTATGGCAGGGGGCACTACGAGCAGTACTTC.

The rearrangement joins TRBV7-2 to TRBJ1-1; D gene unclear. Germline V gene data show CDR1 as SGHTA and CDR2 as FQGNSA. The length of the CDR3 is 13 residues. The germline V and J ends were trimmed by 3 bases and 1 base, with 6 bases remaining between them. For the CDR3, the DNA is TGTGCCAGCAGCTTCGGAAAGAACACTGAAGCTTTCTTT. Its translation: CASSFGKNTEAFF.

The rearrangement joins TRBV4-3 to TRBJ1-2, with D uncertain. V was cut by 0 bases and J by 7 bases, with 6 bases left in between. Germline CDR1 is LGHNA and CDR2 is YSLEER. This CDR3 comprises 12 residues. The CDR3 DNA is TGCGCCAGCAGCCAAGATCATCGTGGCTACACCTTC. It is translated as CASSQDHRGYTF.

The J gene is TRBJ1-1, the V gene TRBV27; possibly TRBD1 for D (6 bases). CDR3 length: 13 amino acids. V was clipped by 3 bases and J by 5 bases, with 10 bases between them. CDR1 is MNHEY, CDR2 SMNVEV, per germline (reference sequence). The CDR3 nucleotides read TGTGCCAGCAGTTTTGTCGGACAGACTGAAGCTTTCTTT. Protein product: CASSFVGQTEAFF.

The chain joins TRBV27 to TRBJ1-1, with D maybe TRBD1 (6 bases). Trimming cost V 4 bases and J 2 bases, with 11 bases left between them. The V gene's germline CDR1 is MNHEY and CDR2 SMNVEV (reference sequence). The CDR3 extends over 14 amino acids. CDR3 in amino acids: CASSSGQFNTEAFF. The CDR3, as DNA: TGTGCCAGCAGTTCCGGACAGTTTAACACTGAAGCTTTCTTT.

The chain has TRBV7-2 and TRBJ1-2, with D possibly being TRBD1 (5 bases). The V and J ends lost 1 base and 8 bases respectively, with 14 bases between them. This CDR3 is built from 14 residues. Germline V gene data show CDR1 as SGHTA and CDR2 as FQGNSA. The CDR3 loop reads CASSLGIGEGGYTF. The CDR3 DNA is TGTGCCAGCAGCTTAGGAATAGGGGAAGGAGGCTACACCTTC.

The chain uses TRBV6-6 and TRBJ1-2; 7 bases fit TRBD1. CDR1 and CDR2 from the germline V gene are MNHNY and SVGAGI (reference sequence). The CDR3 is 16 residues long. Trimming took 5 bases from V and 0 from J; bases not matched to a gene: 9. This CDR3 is CASSQGGTVSNYGYTF. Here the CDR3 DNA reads TGTGCCAGCAGTCAGGGAGGGACAGTCTCTAACTATGGCTACACCTTC.

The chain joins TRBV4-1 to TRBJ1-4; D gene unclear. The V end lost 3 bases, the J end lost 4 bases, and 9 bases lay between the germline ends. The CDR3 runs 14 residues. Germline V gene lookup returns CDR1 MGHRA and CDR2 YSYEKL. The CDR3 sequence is CASSQRRINEKLFF. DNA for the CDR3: TGCGCCAGCAGCCAGCGGAGAATTAATGAAAAACTGTTTTTT.

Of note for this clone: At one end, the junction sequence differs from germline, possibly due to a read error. The CDR3 loop is CSADGPYF. The CDR3 DNA reads TGCAGTGCTGATGGGCCATACTTC. The chain recombines TRBV20-1 with TRBJ1-2; no reliable D call. CDR1 is DFQATT and CDR2 is SNEGSKA in the germline V gene (reference sequence). The CDR3 is 8 amino acids.

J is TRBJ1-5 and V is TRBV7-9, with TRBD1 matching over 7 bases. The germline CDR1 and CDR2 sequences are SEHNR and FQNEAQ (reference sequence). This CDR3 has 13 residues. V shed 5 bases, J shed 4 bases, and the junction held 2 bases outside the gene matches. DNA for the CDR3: TGTGCCAGCAGCCCGGGACAGAATCAGCCCCAGCATTTT. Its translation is CASSPGQNQPQHF. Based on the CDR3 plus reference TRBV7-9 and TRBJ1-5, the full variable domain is DTGVSQNPRHKITKRGQNVTFRCDPISEHNRLYWYRQTLGQGPEFLTYFQNEAQLEKSRLLSDRFSAERPKGSFSTLEIQRTEQGDSAMYLCASSPGQNQPQHFGDGTRLSIL.

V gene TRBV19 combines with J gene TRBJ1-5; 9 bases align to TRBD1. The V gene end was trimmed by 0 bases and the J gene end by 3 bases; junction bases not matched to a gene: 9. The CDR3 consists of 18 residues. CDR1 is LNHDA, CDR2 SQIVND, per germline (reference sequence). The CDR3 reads CASSIDLLRDRANQPQHF. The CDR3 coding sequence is TGTGCCAGTAGTATAGACCTTCTCCGGGACAGGGCCAATCAGCCCCAGCATTTT.

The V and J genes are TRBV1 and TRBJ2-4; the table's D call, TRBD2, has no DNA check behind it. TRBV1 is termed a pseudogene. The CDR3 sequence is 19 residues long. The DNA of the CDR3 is TGCACCAGCAGACGGGCGGCATCACCGGGACTAGCGGGAGGGCCGCTTCAGTACTTC. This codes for CTSRRAASPGLAGGPLQYF.

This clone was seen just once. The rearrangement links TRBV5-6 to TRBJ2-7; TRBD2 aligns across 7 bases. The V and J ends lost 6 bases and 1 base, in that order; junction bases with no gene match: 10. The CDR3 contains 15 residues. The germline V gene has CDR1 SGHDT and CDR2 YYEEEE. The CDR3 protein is CASIPSRGDSYEQYF. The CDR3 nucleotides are TGTGCCAGCATCCCCTCTCGGGGGGATTCCTACGAGCAGTACTTC.

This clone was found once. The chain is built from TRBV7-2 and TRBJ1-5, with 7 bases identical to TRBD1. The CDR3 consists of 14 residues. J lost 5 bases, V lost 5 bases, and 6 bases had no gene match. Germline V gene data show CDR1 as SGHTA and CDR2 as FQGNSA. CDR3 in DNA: TGTGCCAGCAGCCCCGACAGGGTTGATCAGCCCCAGCATTTT. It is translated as CASSPDRVDQPQHF.

This CDR3 reads CASSVAESGNTIYF. Written as DNA, the CDR3 is TGTGCCAGCAGCGTGGCAGAATCTGGAAACACCATATATTTT. This chain joins TRBV7-6 and TRBJ1-3; D remains unclear. The CDR3 is made up of 14 amino acids. The V end lost 5 bases, the J end lost 1 base, and 9 bases lay between the germline ends. In germline, CDR1 is SGHVS, CDR2 FNYEAQ.

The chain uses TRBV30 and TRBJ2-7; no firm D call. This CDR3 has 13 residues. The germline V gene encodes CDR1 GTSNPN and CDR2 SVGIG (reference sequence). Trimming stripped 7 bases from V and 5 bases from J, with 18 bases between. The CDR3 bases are TGTGCCTCGGCGCCCGTTGGGGTCCACGAGCAGTACTTC. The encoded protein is CASAPVGVHEQYF.

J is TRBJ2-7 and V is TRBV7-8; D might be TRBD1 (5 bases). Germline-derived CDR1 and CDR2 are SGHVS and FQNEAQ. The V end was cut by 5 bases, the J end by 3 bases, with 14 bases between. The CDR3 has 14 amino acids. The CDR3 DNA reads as TGTGCCAGCAGCCCTAACACAGGAAACTACGAGCAGTACTTC. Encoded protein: CASSPNTGNYEQYF.

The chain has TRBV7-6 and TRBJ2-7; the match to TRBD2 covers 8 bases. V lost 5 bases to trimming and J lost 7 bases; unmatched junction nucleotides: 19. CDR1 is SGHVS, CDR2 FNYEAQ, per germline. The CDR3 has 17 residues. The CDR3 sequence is CASSNARSGGSPWEQYF. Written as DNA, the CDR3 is TGTGCCAGCAGCAACGCAAGAAGCGGGGGTTCCCCTTGGGAGCAGTACTTC.

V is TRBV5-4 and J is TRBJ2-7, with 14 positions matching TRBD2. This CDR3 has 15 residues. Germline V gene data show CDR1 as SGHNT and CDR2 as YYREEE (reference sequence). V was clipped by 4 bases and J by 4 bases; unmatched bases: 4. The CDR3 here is CASSQGLAGVYEQYF. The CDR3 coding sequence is TGTGCCAGCAGCCAGGGACTAGCGGGAGTATACGAGCAGTACTTC.

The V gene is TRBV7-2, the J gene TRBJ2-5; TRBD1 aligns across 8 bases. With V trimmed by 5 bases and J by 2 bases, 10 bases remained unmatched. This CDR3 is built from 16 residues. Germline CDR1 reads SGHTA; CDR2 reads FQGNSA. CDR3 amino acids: CASSPISRGRQETQYF. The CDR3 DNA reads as TGTGCCAGCAGCCCCATAAGCAGGGGGCGTCAAGAGACCCAGTACTTC.

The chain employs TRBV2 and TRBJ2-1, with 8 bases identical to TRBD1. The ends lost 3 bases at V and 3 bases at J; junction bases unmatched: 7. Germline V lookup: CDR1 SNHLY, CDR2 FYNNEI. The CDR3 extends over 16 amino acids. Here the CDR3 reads CASSDPGQEIYNEQFF. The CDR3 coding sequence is TGTGCCAGCAGTGATCCGGGACAGGAGATCTACAATGAGCAGTTCTTC.

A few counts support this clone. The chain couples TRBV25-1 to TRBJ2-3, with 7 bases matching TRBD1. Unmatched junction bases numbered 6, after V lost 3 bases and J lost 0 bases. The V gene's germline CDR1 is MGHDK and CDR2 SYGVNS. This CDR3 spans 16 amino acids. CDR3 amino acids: CASSDLTGDSTDTQYF. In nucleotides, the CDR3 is TGTGCCAGCAGTGACCTCACAGGGGATAGCACAGATACGCAGTATTTT.

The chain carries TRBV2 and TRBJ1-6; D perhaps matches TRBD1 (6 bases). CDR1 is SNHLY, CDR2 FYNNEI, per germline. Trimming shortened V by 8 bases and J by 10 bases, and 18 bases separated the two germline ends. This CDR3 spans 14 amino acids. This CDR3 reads CASSTNRVSSPLHF. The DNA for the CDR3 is TGTGCCAGCTCCACGAACAGGGTTAGCTCACCCCTCCACTTT. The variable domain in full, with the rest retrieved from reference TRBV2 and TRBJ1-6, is EPEVTQTPSHQVTQMGQEVILRCVPISNHLYFYWYRQILGQKVEFLVSFYNNEISEKSEIFDDQFSVERPDGSNFTLKIRSTKLEDSAMYFCASSTNRVSSPLHFGNGTRLTVT.